This T cell receptor (beta chain) was sequenced in a study of T cell changes during pregnancy in multiple sclerosis. Only in-frame clones appear in the TCRdb table, and some are missing; sequencing was by immunoSEQ multiplex PCR. This repertoire shows 55,000 to 70,000 clones, around 92% found once; its top ten account for approximately 2.8%. The CDR3 is made up of 14 amino acids. The V and J ends lost 5 bases and 6 bases, in that order; junction bases with no gene match: 7. Germline V gene lookup returns CDR1 MNHNY and CDR2 SVGAGI (reference sequence). The source material was CD8+ T cells from peripheral blood mononuclear cells, sampled in the third trimester of pregnancy. This sequence was found in a female donor in good health, enrolled as a control in a pregnancy study. The chain carries TRBV6-6 and TRBJ2-1; TRBD2 aligns across 7 bases. The CDR3 sequence: CASSGKGLLNEQFF. For the CDR3, the DNA is TGTGCCAGCAGTGGGAAGGGACTACTCAATGAGCAGTTCTTC.